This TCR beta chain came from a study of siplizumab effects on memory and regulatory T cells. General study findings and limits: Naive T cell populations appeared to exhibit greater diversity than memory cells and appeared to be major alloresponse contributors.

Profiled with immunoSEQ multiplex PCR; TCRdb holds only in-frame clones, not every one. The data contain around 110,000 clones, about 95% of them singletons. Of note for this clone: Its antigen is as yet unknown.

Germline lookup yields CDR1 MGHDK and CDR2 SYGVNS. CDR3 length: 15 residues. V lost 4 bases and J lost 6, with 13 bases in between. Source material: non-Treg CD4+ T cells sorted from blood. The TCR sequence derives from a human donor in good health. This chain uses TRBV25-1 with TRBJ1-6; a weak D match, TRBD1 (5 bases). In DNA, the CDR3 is TGTGCCAGCAGTGGTACAGGAAGGGGTAATTCACCCCTCCACTTT. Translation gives CASSGTGRGNSPLHF. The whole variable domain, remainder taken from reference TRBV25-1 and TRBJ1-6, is EADIYQTPRYLVIGTGKKITLECSQTMGHDKMYWYQQDPGMELHLIHYSYGVNSTEKGDLSSESTVSRIRTEHFPLTLESARPSHTSQYLCASSGTGRGNSPLHFGNGTRLTVT.